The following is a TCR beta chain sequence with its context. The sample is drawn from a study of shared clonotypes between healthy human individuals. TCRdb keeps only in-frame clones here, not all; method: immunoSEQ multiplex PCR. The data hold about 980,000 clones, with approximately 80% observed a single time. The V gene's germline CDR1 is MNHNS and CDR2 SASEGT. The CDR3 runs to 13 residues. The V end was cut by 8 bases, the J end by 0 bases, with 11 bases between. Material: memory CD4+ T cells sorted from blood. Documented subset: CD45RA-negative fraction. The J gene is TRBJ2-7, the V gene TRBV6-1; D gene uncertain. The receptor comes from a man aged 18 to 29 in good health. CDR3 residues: CASGPRSSYEQYF. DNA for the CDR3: TGTGCCAGCGGTCCAAGGAGCTCCTACGAGCAGTACTTC.